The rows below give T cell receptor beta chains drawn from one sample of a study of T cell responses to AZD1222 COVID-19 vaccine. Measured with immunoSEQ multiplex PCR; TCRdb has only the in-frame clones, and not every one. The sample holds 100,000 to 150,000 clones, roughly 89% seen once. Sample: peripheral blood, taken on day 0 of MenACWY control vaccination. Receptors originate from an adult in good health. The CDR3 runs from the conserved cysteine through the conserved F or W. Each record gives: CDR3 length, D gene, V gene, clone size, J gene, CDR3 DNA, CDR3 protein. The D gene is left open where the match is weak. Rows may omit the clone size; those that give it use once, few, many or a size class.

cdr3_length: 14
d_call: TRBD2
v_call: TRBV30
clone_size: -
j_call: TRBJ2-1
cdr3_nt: TGTGCCTCTTGGACTAGCGGGACCTACAATGAGCAGTTCTTC
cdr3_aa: CASWTSGTYNEQFF

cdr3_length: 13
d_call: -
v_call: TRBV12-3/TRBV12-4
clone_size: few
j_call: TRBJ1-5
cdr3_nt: TGTGCCAGCAGTCTTAGGAACAATCAGCCCCAGCATTTT
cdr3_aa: CASSLRNNQPQHF

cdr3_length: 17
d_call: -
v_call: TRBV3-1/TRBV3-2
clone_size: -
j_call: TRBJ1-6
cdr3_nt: TGTGCCAGCAGCCCCTACCCACAGGGAACCTATAATTCACCCCTCCACTTT
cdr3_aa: CASSPYPQGTYNSPLHF

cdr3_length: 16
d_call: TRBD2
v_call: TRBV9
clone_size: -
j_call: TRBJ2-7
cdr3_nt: TGTGCCAGCAGCGCCCTCTCCGGGACTAGTCTCTACGAGCAGTACTTC
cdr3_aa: CASSALSGTSLYEQYF

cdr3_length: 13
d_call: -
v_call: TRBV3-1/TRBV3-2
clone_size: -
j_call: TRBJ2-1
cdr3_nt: TGTGCCAGCAGCTATGCAAGGGGCAATGAGCAGTTCTTC
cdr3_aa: CASSYARGNEQFF

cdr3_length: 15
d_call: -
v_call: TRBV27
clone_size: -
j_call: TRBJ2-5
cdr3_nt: TGTGCCAGCGTCGTGGCAGGGCCCCACCAAGAGACCCAGTACTTC
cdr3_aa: CASVVAGPHQETQYF

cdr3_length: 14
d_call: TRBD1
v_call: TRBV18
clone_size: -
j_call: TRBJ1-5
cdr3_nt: TGTGCCAGCTCGTCAACACAGGGGGATCAGCCCCAGCATTTT
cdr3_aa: CASSSTQGDQPQHF

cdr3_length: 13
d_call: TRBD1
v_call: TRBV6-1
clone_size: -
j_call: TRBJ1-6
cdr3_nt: TGTGCCAGCAGTGAGACAGGGTTGTCACCCCTCCACTTT
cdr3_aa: CASSETGLSPLHF

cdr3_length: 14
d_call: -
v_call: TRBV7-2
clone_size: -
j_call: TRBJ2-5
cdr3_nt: TGTGCCAGCAGCTTAGGCCGGGGGACGGAGACCCAGTACTTC
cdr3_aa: CASSLGRGTETQYF

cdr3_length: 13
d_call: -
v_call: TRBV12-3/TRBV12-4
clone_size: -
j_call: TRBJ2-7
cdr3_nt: TGTGCCAGCAGTTTTAGGGTTAAGTACGAGCAGTACTTC
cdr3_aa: CASSFRVKYEQYF

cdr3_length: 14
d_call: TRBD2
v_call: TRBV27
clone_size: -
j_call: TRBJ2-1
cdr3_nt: TGTGCCAGCACCCTCACGGGGGGGTACAATGAGCAGTTCTTC
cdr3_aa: CASTLTGGYNEQFF

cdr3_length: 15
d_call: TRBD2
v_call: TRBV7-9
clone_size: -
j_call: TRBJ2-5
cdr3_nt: TGTGCCAGCAGCTTTACTAGCGGGGACTTGGAGACCCAGTACTTC
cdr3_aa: CASSFTSGDLETQYF

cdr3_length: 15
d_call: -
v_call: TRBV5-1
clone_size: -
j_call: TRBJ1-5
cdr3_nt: TGCGCCAGCAGCTTTCGACTCATTAGCAATCAGCCCCAGCATTTT
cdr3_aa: CASSFRLISNQPQHF

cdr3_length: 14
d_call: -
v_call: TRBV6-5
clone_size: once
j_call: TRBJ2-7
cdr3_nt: TGTGCCAGCAAGGACAGTTGGAGCTCCTACGAGCAGTACTTC
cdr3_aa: CASKDSWSSYEQYF

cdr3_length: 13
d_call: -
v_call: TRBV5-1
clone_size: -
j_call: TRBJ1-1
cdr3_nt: TGCGCCAGCAGCTCAGTTTTTGGAACTGAAGCTTTCTTT
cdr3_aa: CASSSVFGTEAFF

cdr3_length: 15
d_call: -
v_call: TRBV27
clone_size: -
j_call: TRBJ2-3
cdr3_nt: TGTGCCAGCAGTTTGGGGTGGGGAAGCACAGATACGCAGTATTTT
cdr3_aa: CASSLGWGSTDTQYF

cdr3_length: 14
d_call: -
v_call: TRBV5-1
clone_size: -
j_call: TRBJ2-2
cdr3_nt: TGCGCCAGCAGCCGTGACGGCGGTGGCGGGGAGCTGTTTTTT
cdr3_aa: CASSRDGGGGELFF

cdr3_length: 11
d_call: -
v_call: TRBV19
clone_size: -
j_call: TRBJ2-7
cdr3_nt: TGTGCCAGTAGTTCGGACTACGAGCAGTACTTC
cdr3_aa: CASSSDYEQYF

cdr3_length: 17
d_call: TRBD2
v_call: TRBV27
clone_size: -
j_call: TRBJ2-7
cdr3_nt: TGTGCCAGCAGTTTTACCCGGTCTAGCGGGAGCTCCTACGAGCAGTACTTC
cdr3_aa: CASSFTRSSGSSYEQYF

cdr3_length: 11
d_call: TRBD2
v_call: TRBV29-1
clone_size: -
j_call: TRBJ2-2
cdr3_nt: TGCGGGGGGGAGAACACCGGGGAGCTGTTTTTT
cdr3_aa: CGGENTGELFF

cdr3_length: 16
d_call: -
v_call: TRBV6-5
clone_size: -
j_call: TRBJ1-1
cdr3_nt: TGTGCCAGCAGTTACCGTCGCGTGGGGATGAACACTGAAGCTTTCTTT
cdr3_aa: CASSYRRVGMNTEAFF

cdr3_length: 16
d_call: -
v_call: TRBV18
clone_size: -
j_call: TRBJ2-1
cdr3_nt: TGTGCCAGCTCACCAGAAACAGGGTGGTCCTACAATGAGCAGTTCTTC
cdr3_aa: CASSPETGWSYNEQFF

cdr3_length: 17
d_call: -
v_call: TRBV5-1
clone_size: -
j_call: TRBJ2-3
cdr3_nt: TGCGCCAGCAGCTTGATGCCAGGGACCACTCCGTCAGATACGCAGTATTTT
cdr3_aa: CASSLMPGTTPSDTQYF

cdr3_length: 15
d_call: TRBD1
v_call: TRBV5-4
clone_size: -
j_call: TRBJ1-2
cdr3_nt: TGTGCCAGCAGCCTACAGGGGGGTAATAGCTATGGCTACACCTTC
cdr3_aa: CASSLQGGNSYGYTF

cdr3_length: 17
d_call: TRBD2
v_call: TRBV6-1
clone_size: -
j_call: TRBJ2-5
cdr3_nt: TGTGCCAGCAGTGTGGGACTAGCGGCAAAAGCGGGGGAGACCCAGTACTTC
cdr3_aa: CASSVGLAAKAGETQYF

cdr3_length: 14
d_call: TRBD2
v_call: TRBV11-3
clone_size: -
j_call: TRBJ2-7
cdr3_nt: TGTGCCAGCAGCTTAGGGAGCGGGAGTTACGAGCAGTACTTC
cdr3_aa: CASSLGSGSYEQYF

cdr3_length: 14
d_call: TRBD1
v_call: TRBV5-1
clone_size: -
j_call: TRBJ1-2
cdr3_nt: TGCGCCAGCAGCTTGAACGACAGGGCTGAGGGCTACACCTTC
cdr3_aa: CASSLNDRAEGYTF